The rows below give T cell receptor beta chains drawn from one sample of a study of T cell changes during pregnancy in multiple sclerosis. TCRdb's copy holds only in-frame clones and misses some; the assay was immunoSEQ multiplex PCR. The data show some 80,000 clones, just under 95% seen once. This sample comprised peripheral blood, obtained in the first trimester of pregnancy. Source of these receptors: a female donor with multiple sclerosis, enrolled in a pregnancy study. Both conserved end residues are part of each CDR3. A D gene is named only where the DNA matches it firmly.

TRBD2	TRBV11-3	CASSSGPGLAGYNEQFF
-	TRBV7-9	CASSKNGGVTEAFF
TRBD2	TRBV27	CASSPTGTYKGLSYF
TRBD1	TRBV7-8	CASSPLDRLNYGYTF
-	TRBV6-5	CASSYLQGQNTGELFF
-	TRBV27	CASSKTVYNEKLFF
TRBD1	TRBV10-3	CATRDSQETQYF
-	TRBV27	CASTNTGELFF
TRBD2	TRBV7-2	CASSLVSGRLYNEQFF
-	TRBV18	CASSEGGNEQFF
-	TRBV6-5	CASRTSRTVNTEAFF
-	TRBV10-3	CAISGANNEQFF
-	TRBV7-2	CASSLTRSGYTF
TRBD2	TRBV14	CASRRLAGGLTGELFF
-	TRBV4-1	CASSLVGGEGYTF
-	TRBV15	CATRSTRGRGVQPQHF
-	TRBV28	CASSLGEREDQPQHF
-	TRBV4-3	CASSQGSGRGQETQYF
-	TRBV7-2	CASSRGPPDEQYF
TRBD1	TRBV7-3	CASSSDRGGPQHF
-	TRBV30	CAWSVGLAEQETQYF
-	TRBV7-2	CASSLNRDETQYF
-	TRBV6-1	CASSEGGRGPTF
TRBD2	TRBV11-2	CASSLGVAGVSTDTQYF
-	TRBV15	CATSRDQSTSSTGELFF
-	TRBV18	CASSPDRRRDTEAFF
-	TRBV27	CASSLGSPGNTIYF
-	TRBV4-1	CASSHGGDGSNQPQHF
TRBD1	TRBV19	CASSLRDRGSGTGELFF
TRBD1	TRBV7-9	CASSFTSGTESSYNSPLHF
-	TRBV5-1	CASSSTGIPVYEQYF
TRBD1	TRBV7-2	CASSEQGVGSEQYF
-	TRBV6-5	CATTPGYNSPLHF
-	TRBV27	CASSLIRDRLNYGYTF
-	TRBV5-1	CASSLGGAINTEAFF
TRBD2	TRBV6-5	CASRGTSAAYEQYF
TRBD2	TRBV5-1	CASSLRSSGGTYSYEQYF
TRBD1	TRBV2	CASNQGAGEKLFF
-	TRBV7-6	CASSREVGGTEAFF
TRBD2	TRBV7-9	CASRGTSGSEQYF
-	TRBV9	CASSVSGSLTLMNTEAFF
-	TRBV28	CASSLMDTDSYEQYF
-	TRBV15	CATSRGRDSHFYEQYF
TRBD2	TRBV9	CASSVGAGAGTDTQYF
TRBD1	TRBV9	CASSIEQGVIYNEQFF
-	TRBV29-1	CSVRGGRGETQYF
TRBD2	TRBV7-2	CASSVHRGGRVNEQFF
-	TRBV15	CATSRGGLGYEQYF
-	TRBV27	CASSSPLRGSSYNEQFF
-	TRBV19	CASSIGSSYNSPLHF
-	TRBV4-3	CASSQDRPGEKLFF
-	TRBV27	CASSLDRSSYNEQFF
-	TRBV18	CASSGRAPAHQENYGYTF
-	TRBV2	CASRARGGKGDSPLHF
-	TRBV7-2	CASSLESPRTDTQYF
-	TRBV28	CASSTTRDSYEQYF
-	TRBV4-1	CASSQDPRTYEQYF
-	TRBV2	CASSKRVGTDTQYF
-	TRBV5-1	CASWREIPDTQYF